This entry concerns a single T cell receptor beta chain. The antigen is undetermined. Deep level was the assay's run setting. Measured with immunoSEQ multiplex PCR; TCRdb has only the in-frame clones, and not every one. Of about 590,000 clones in the sample, around 95% were seen once. The source of the sample is a study of shared clonotypes between healthy human individuals. The wider study: Ranging from 18 to 49 in age, donors were a couple of women and three men. Study-level findings and limits: Naive CD4 clonotypes overlapped across a few donors at about 5.3%. Generation probabilities were higher for clonotypes shared across all four sorted-subset donors than for unshared ones.

The naive CD8 population came from CD45RO-negative cells selected for CCR7, without terminally differentiated effector memory CD45RA+ cells. The CDR3 has 12 residues. CDR1 and CDR2 (germline): MNHEY, SMNVEV (reference sequence). Trimming cost V 3 bases and J 7 bases; bases outside gene matches: 3. The V call is TRBV27, the J call TRBJ2-7, with 7 bases identical to TRBD1. Input material: naive CD8+ T cells sorted from blood. This TCR came from a woman younger than 45 in good health. Here the CDR3 reads CASSFPTGEQYF. Written as DNA, the CDR3 is TGTGCCAGCAGTTTTCCGACAGGGGAGCAGTACTTC.